This is a list of T cell receptor beta chains from one sample in a study of CD8 T cells in Susac syndrome. TCRdb recomputed calls from the immunoSEQ multiplex PCR reads with MiXCR, one row per CDR3 protein. This sample carries some 150,000 distinct CDR3 sequences, over 95% of them seen once, and the ten largest clones take 0.15%. The sequencing input was CD8+ T cells from PBMCs. These receptors all come from a human donor with multiple sclerosis. Both conserved end residues are part of each CDR3. Not every row has a clone size; where given, it reads once, few, many or a size class.

CDR3: CASSYPPVTTNEQFF
J: TRBJ2-1
V: TRBV7-9
size: .

CDR3: CAWSASGGASETQYF
J: TRBJ2-5
V: TRBV30
size: .

CDR3: CASSSPHWSTRRETQYF
J: TRBJ2-5
V: TRBV6-5
size: once

CDR3: CASSQGPSTEAFF
J: TRBJ1-1
V: TRBV3-1
size: .

CDR3: CASSEGWTEAFF
J: TRBJ1-1
V: TRBV7-9
size: .

CDR3: CAWGMGTDKGDYGYTF
J: TRBJ1-2
V: TRBV30
size: .

CDR3: CASSSEDGVIQETQYF
J: TRBJ2-5
V: TRBV5-4
size: .

CDR3: CASSYGTSEGYEQYF
J: TRBJ2-7
V: TRBV5-6
size: .

CDR3: CASSSQDNEQFF
J: TRBJ2-1
V: TRBV3-1
size: .

CDR3: CATSDSGRYF
J: TRBJ2-5
V: TRBV24-1
size: .

CDR3: CASSLGLAGGGNIQYF
J: TRBJ2-4
V: TRBV6-1
size: .

CDR3: CASSLALLGYEQFF
J: TRBJ2-1
V: TRBV7-9
size: .